The entry below gives a single T cell receptor beta chain sequence along with its context. What it recognizes is unknown. This entry is derived from a study of cytomegalovirus exposure and HLA in healthy donors. V lost 4 bases and J 5 bases, leaving 20 bases between the germline ends. This CDR3 comprises 17 residues. CDR1 is SGHAT, CDR2 FQNNGV, per germline. With 60 Vbeta and 13 Jbeta primers, the PCR was carried out. The table came from immunoSEQ multiplex PCR; TCRdb's copy has only in-frame clones and leaves some out. Found here are approximately 200,000 clones, 82% of them singletons; the top ten hold under 7.5%. Study results and limitations: Researchers catalogued approximately 170 TCR beta chains as cytomegalovirus-associated. Based on reports, TCR beta sequences accurately predicted HLA-A and HLA-B alleles for most subjects. Some V segments, including TRBV6-2 and TRBV6-3, were excluded as indistinguishable. Rare sequences made up most TCRs, while some public TCRs were found in many donors.

V usage is TRBV11-2 and J usage is TRBJ2-2, with TRBD2 as a possible D gene (7 bases). The specimen was PBMCs. The TCR was taken from a woman aged 45 to 65 in good health and CMV-seropositive. The CDR3 sequence: CASSSPPGGAWTGELFF. DNA for the CDR3: TGTGCCAGCAGCTCGCCGCCGGGGGGCGCTTGGACCGGGGAGCTGTTTTTT.